The clone carrying this T cell receptor (beta chain) appeared many times. Its cognate antigen is unknown. This entry is derived from a study of CD8 T cells in ankylosing spondylitis. One entry per CDR3 protein, called by TCRdb with MiXCR from the 5' RACE reads. The table has under 400,000 distinct CDR3 sequences, around 10% seen once. Regarding the study as a whole: Earlier literature documents some of the motif variants in reactive arthritis synovial fluid and blood. Clones tied to disease were said to be significantly enriched in matched ankylosing spondylitis synovial fluid. Apparently characteristic of ankylosing spondylitis blood was a TCR beta motif (roughly 8 highly homologous variants).

The CDR3 contains 14 residues. V was shortened by 3 bases and J by 7 bases, with 15 bases between the two germline ends. The sequence was obtained from a female donor with ankylosing spondylitis or in good health (not recorded which). The sequenced sample was blood, either unsorted or a sorted T cell fraction (not recorded which). This chain uses TRBV12-3 or TRBV12-4 with TRBJ1-2; no clear D. The CDR3 DNA reads TGTGCCAGCAGTTTGGGCTCTCCCGTGGGTGGCTACACCTTC. Amino acids: CASSLGSPVGGYTF.